This T cell receptor (beta chain) derives from a study of CD4 T cells in relation to SARS-CoV-2 and coronaviruses. Before the COVID-19 pandemic, during about 2010-2019, CD4+ T cells were taken from unexposed donors. The J segment lost 5 bases and the V segment lost 5 bases, leaving 9 bases of the junction unmatched. Germline V CDR1 and CDR2: LGHDT, YNNKEL (reference sequence). The CDR3 runs to 15 residues. Assay: immunoSEQ multiplex PCR; the TCRdb copy retains only in-frame clones and omits some. The sample has under 65,000 clones, about nine tenths seen once; the top ten hold under 1.5%. The receptor's source is a human donor in good health. The chain employs TRBV3-1 (or the pseudogene TRBV3-2) and TRBJ2-5; TRBD1 aligns across 9 bases. Sequenced material: memory CD4+ T cells from PBMCs. The CDR3 is CASSRTGGTTETQYF. DNA for the CDR3: TGTGCCAGCAGCAGAACAGGGGGCACGACGGAGACCCAGTACTTC.